The clone carrying this T cell receptor beta chain occurred a few times. Its antigen remains unknown. V was trimmed by 4 bases and J by 0 bases, leaving 5 bases between them. The germline V gene has CDR1 SGHNT and CDR2 YYREEE (reference sequence). This CDR3 spans 12 amino acids. Sequencing was at survey level. TCRdb's copy holds only in-frame clones and misses some; the assay was immunoSEQ multiplex PCR. The table has about 30,000 clones, about 90% seen once. These data are taken from a study of STAT5B mutations in CD4+ large granular lymphocyte leukemia. General observations from the study: Patient CD4-sorted repertoires stayed more clonal than healthy ones after leukemic-clone removal. Without HLA matching, higher CD4+ than CD8+ T-LGLL clonality could reflect small sample size. Top patient clones used TRBV06 genes more often: 8/27 versus 2/35 in controls.

The J gene is TRBJ2-7, the V gene TRBV5-4; D unresolved. The source is a human donor in good health. Sequencing was carried out using CD4+ T cells from blood buffy coats. The DNA for the CDR3 is TGTGCCAGCAGCACGGACTCCTACGAGCAGTACTTC. This codes for CASSTDSYEQYF.